What follows is one TCR beta chain and its context. Its specificity is not known. This sample was taken from a study of T cell repertoires in cytomegalovirus infection. Overall study: The authors relied on CMV epitopes, both recently identified HLA-C-restricted and well-studied HLA-B-restricted. An indication of both CMV infection and matching HLA type came from public TCR beta signatures.

With 0 bases removed from V and 0 bases from J, the gap between germline ends came to 15 bases. The V gene's germline CDR1 is SGHKS and CDR2 YYEKEE (reference sequence). The CDR3 sequence is 17 residues long. TCRdb redid the calling of the reads with MiXCR, one entry per CDR3 protein. Of approximately 1,000,000 distinct CDR3 sequences listed, approximately 33% were seen once; the top ten hold 13%. The receptor was isolated from a human donor in good health (CMV status not recorded). Some clones in this sample may be carry-over from other donors' samples. The material was cultured CD8+ T cells from PBMCs, obtained from culture after CMV antigen stimulation. This rearrangement joins TRBV5-5 to TRBJ1-1; the D is unclear. The chain's CDR3 is CASSLAGMGKLNTEAFF. The CDR3 nucleotides read TGTGCCAGCAGCTTGGCCGGAATGGGAAAATTGAACACTGAAGCTTTCTTT.